These T cell receptor beta chains were read from a single sample in a study of Ad26.COV2.S vaccination and SARS-CoV-2 variants. Profiling relied on immunoSEQ multiplex PCR, and the TCRdb table lists in-frame clones only, not all of them. There are some 520,000 clones in the sample; roughly 87% occur only once, and over 10% lies in the top ten. The material was peripheral blood, obtained in a trial of Ad26.COV2.S vaccine versus placebo. All receptors derive from a person between 18 and 65 years old who received the Ad26.COV2.S COVID-19 vaccine or a placebo. Each CDR3 is given without its conserved first and last residue.

v_call: TRBV10-3
j_call: TRBJ1-6
cdr3_aa: AISGGQAPLH

v_call: TRBV7-3
j_call: TRBJ2-3
cdr3_aa: ASSLMGGTDTQY

v_call: TRBV9
j_call: TRBJ2-2
cdr3_aa: ASSTWAGVGTGELF

v_call: TRBV11-2
j_call: TRBJ1-5
cdr3_aa: ASSQLGGNQPQH

v_call: TRBV7-2
j_call: TRBJ1-4
cdr3_aa: ASSLAGGEKLF

v_call: TRBV19
j_call: TRBJ2-7
cdr3_aa: ASSLAISYEQY

v_call: TRBV30
j_call: TRBJ2-5
cdr3_aa: AWSVLDNRLEETQY

v_call: TRBV15
j_call: TRBJ1-5
cdr3_aa: ATSRGGYGWNQPQH

v_call: TRBV7-2
j_call: TRBJ2-5
cdr3_aa: ASSPPTGRQETQY

v_call: TRBV6-5
j_call: TRBJ1-2
cdr3_aa: ASRKTGASNYGYT

v_call: TRBV7-9
j_call: TRBJ2-7
cdr3_aa: ASSLEPHREPYEQY

v_call: TRBV27
j_call: TRBJ2-1
cdr3_aa: ASTPFWTSLDGQF

v_call: TRBV9
j_call: TRBJ2-7
cdr3_aa: ASSVEAGASPVVEQY

v_call: TRBV12-3/TRBV12-4
j_call: TRBJ1-1
cdr3_aa: ASSFTGNTEAF

v_call: TRBV7-2
j_call: TRBJ1-2
cdr3_aa: ASSPGQVYGYT

v_call: TRBV7-9
j_call: TRBJ2-7
cdr3_aa: ASSSEKVYEQY

v_call: TRBV12-3/TRBV12-4
j_call: TRBJ2-7
cdr3_aa: ASSPGTSGEQY

v_call: TRBV7-8
j_call: TRBJ2-7
cdr3_aa: ASSFRLAGYEQY

v_call: TRBV5-1
j_call: TRBJ2-7
cdr3_aa: ASSVVRGRGDEQY

v_call: TRBV27
j_call: TRBJ2-3
cdr3_aa: ASRLAGEGVGGTQY

v_call: TRBV28
j_call: TRBJ2-7
cdr3_aa: ASSFHWRYEQY

v_call: TRBV6-2/TRBV6-3
j_call: TRBJ1-1
cdr3_aa: ASSYRRMLGQTEAF

v_call: TRBV11-3
j_call: TRBJ1-2
cdr3_aa: ASSFTGGPGYT

v_call: TRBV5-1
j_call: TRBJ2-3
cdr3_aa: ASSQGQSTDTQY

v_call: TRBV14
j_call: TRBJ2-3
cdr3_aa: ASSPTASDTQY

v_call: TRBV24-1
j_call: TRBJ1-5
cdr3_aa: ATSDPGQGEQPQH

v_call: TRBV30
j_call: TRBJ1-6
cdr3_aa: AWGQSASPLH

v_call: TRBV13
j_call: TRBJ2-7
cdr3_aa: ASSGRRDYEQY

v_call: TRBV19
j_call: TRBJ2-2
cdr3_aa: ATATSSLPFTGELF

v_call: TRBV10-3
j_call: TRBJ1-2
cdr3_aa: AISGDRGIGT

v_call: TRBV27
j_call: TRBJ2-1
cdr3_aa: ASMGYSGSYNEQF

v_call: TRBV20-1
j_call: TRBJ2-3
cdr3_aa: SASLAGATDTQY

v_call: TRBV29-1
j_call: TRBJ2-1
cdr3_aa: SVEGGGDEQF

v_call: TRBV6-6
j_call: TRBJ1-2
cdr3_aa: ASSYGQGNYGYT

v_call: TRBV18
j_call: TRBJ2-7
cdr3_aa: ASSPSQVQGREQY

v_call: TRBV5-1
j_call: TRBJ2-3
cdr3_aa: ASSPGRRTSTDTQY

v_call: TRBV30
j_call: TRBJ2-3
cdr3_aa: AWSGSGDTQY

v_call: TRBV28
j_call: TRBJ1-2
cdr3_aa: ASSLGVSDYGYT

v_call: TRBV2
j_call: TRBJ1-5
cdr3_aa: ASSELRGNQPQH

v_call: TRBV19
j_call: TRBJ2-7
cdr3_aa: ASSTRRTGFAYEQY

v_call: TRBV29-1
j_call: TRBJ2-3
cdr3_aa: SAQGTDTQY

v_call: TRBV7-2
j_call: TRBJ1-4
cdr3_aa: ASSLAGAGHEKLF